What follows are 20 T cell receptor beta chains derived from one specimen sequenced in a study of control samples from healthy donors and cancer patients. Measured with immunoSEQ multiplex PCR; TCRdb has only the in-frame clones, and not every one. The data hold 120,000 or so clones, with around 87% observed a single time. Sequencing was done on a sample of blood. The receptors shown here come from a man aged 55-75 years in good health.

This chain uses TRBV6-6 with TRBJ1-1; D remains ambiguous. The germline gives CDR1 MNHNY, CDR2 SVGAGI (reference sequence). CDR3 size: 16 residues. V lost 0 bases and J lost 5, with 16 bases in between. The CDR3 region has the DNA TGTGCCAGCAGTTACTCGACTTCCGGACGAAAAACTGAAGCTTTCTTT. Translating gives CASSYSTSGRKTEAFF.

This clone was picked up one time. The chain couples TRBV10-2 to TRBJ1-1; D is unclear. The CDR3 covers 14 residues. Germline loops: CDR1 WSHSY, CDR2 SAAADI. Trimming cost V 4 bases and J 6 bases, with 15 bases left between them. In nucleotides, the CDR3 is TGCGCCAGCAGTGGTGTAGGGATTAAGGCTGAAGCTTTCTTT. This translates into CASSGVGIKAEAFF.

In its sample, this clone was seen a few times. The chain joins TRBV28 to TRBJ2-4; D not certain. CDR3 length: 12 residues. Germline CDR1 and CDR2: MDHEN and SYDVKM. V was shortened by 2 bases and J by 6 bases, with 5 bases between the two germline ends. DNA of the CDR3: TGTGCCAGCAGTTTACAGGCAAACATTCAGTACTTC. It specifies CASSLQANIQYF.

The chain recombines TRBV28 with TRBJ1-2; 7 nucleotides align to TRBD1. The CDR3 sequence is 16 residues long. J gave up 6 bases and V 6 bases, and 16 bases lay outside the gene matches. Germline V gene data show CDR1 as MDHEN and CDR2 as SYDVKM. DNA of the CDR3: TGTGCCAGCAGCCGACATCAATACACAGGGGTTGATGGCTACACCTTC. Translation: CASSRHQYTGVDGYTF.

The genes are TRBV7-3 and TRBJ2-7, with TRBD1 matching over 7 bases. The length of the CDR3 is 13 residues. Germline CDR1 SGHTA, CDR2 FQGTGA. V shed 5 bases and J 3 bases; nucleotides not matched to a gene: 4. The DNA for the CDR3 is TGTGCCAGCAGCAGGGACAGCTTCTACGAGCAGTACTTC. Amino acids: CASSRDSFYEQYF.

This clone showed up just once. The chain recombines TRBV6-5 with TRBJ2-2; TRBD1 is a possible D gene (5 bases). The germline V and J ends were trimmed by 10 bases and 6 bases, with 15 bases remaining between them. Looked up from germline, CDR1 is MNHEY and CDR2 is SVGAGI. This CDR3 comprises 13 residues. CDR3 DNA: TGTGCCACCTCCCAGGGTGGCGCCGGGGAGCTGTTTTTT. It encodes CATSQGGAGELFF.

The chain carries TRBV3-1 (or the pseudogene TRBV3-2) and TRBJ2-5, with 9 bases identical to TRBD2. Germline V CDR1 and CDR2: LGHDT, YNNKEL (reference sequence). The CDR3 covers 18 residues. J gave up 2 bases and V 0 bases, and 10 bases lay outside the gene matches. The CDR3 region is CASSQDQVGTSFQETQYF. In nucleotides, the CDR3 is TGTGCCAGCAGCCAAGATCAGGTGGGGACTAGCTTTCAAGAGACCCAGTACTTC.

This sequence joins TRBV12-3 or TRBV12-4 and TRBJ1-1; the D gene is possibly TRBD1 (6 bases). The V gene lost 5 bases and the J gene lost 6 bases, with 13 bases spanning the gap. This CDR3 contains 13 residues. The DNA of the CDR3 is TGTGCCAGCAGTGGCAGGGGCTTGCCTGAAGCTTTCTTT. Protein: CASSGRGLPEAFF.

V gene TRBV6-6 combines with J gene TRBJ1-1; TRBD1 agrees at 7 bases. The V gene's germline CDR1 is MNHNY and CDR2 SVGAGI (reference sequence). Losses at the gene ends were 5 bases for V and 3 bases for J; bases not matched to a gene: 6. CDR3 length: 14 residues. This CDR3 is CASSRSGTDTEAFF. DNA for the CDR3: TGTGCCAGCAGTCGATCCGGGACAGACACTGAAGCTTTCTTT.

In its sample, this clone was seen a few times. This chain connects TRBV5-1 to TRBJ2-7; the match to TRBD1 covers 9 bases. Germline values: CDR1 SGHRS, CDR2 YFSETQ. Unmatched junction bases numbered 10, after V lost 3 bases and J lost 0 bases. The CDR3 contains 17 residues. Here the CDR3 DNA reads TGCGCCAGCAGCTCGACAGGGGGAGGATGGAGCTCCTACGAGCAGTACTTC. This sequence encodes CASSSTGGGWSSYEQYF.

The chain links TRBV14 to TRBJ1-1, with D unresolved. CDR1 is SGHDN, CDR2 FVKESK, per germline. The CDR3 has 13 amino acids. V lost 6 bases to trimming and J lost 0 bases, with 8 bases between them. The chain's CDR3 is CASSPFMNTEAFF. CDR3 coding DNA: TGTGCCAGCAGTCCCTTTATGAACACTGAAGCTTTCTTT.

The chain uses TRBV5-4 and TRBJ2-5, with D perhaps assigned TRBD1 or TRBD2 (6 bases each). The V gene lost 4 bases and the J gene lost 5 bases, with 24 bases spanning the gap. The germline gives CDR1 SGHNT, CDR2 YYREEE (reference sequence). This CDR3 region has 17 residues. CDR3 in amino acids: CASSAGSGTLAGETQYF. CDR3 coding DNA: TGTGCCAGCAGCGCGGGATCCGGGACATTAGCCGGGGAGACCCAGTACTTC.

The chain is built from TRBV2 and TRBJ1-4, with a tentative D call TRBD1 (5 bases). The V end was cut by 8 bases, the J end by 9 bases, with 19 bases between. The CDR3 has 14 residues. Germline CDR1 and CDR2: SNHLY and FYNNEI. CDR3 region: CASAKDGGVKKLFF. CDR3 bases: TGTGCCAGCGCGAAGGATGGGGGGGTCAAAAAACTGTTTTTT.

The J gene is TRBJ1-5, the V gene TRBV19; the D is unclear. There are 14 residues in the CDR3. CDR1 LNHDA and CDR2 SQIVND come from the germline V gene (reference sequence). V gave up 5 bases and J gave up 3 bases, with 11 bases separating them. The CDR3 protein is CASSPSQINQPQHF. The CDR3 region has the DNA TGTGCCAGTAGTCCGTCCCAGATCAATCAGCCCCAGCATTTT.

The chain joins TRBV6-6 to TRBJ1-3, with D uncertain. V gave up 6 bases and J gave up 2 bases, with 17 bases separating them. Germline V gene data show CDR1 as MNHNY and CDR2 as SVGAGI (reference sequence). The CDR3 spans 16 residues. The CDR3 DNA follows: TGTGCCAGCAGACCCCGGGCGGATCCAACTGGAAACACCATATATTTT. Its translation is CASRPRADPTGNTIYF.

The genes are TRBV6-1 and TRBJ1-1, with D possibly matching TRBD1 (6 bases). V was clipped by 1 base and J by 2 bases, with 8 bases between them. In germline, CDR1 is MNHNS, CDR2 SASEGT. The CDR3 runs 14 residues. CDR3: CASSEGTANTEAFF. CDR3 bases: TGTGCCAGCAGTGAAGGGACAGCTAACACTGAAGCTTTCTTT.

V usage is TRBV7-9 and J usage is TRBJ1-4; 8 bases agree with TRBD1. The CDR3 is made up of 14 amino acids. V lost 3 bases and J lost 8; bases outside the gene matches: 5. From germline, CDR1 is SEHNR and CDR2 FQNEAQ (reference sequence). The CDR3 spells CASSLAQGVEKLFF. The CDR3 DNA is TGTGCCAGCAGCTTGGCACAGGGGGTCGAAAAACTGTTTTTT.

The J gene is TRBJ2-3, the V gene TRBV29-1; D may be TRBD2 (5 bases). The CDR3 contains 14 residues. Trimming pared 7 bases from V and 3 bases from J, leaving 17 bases between. Germline lookup yields CDR1 SQVTM and CDR2 ANQGSEA. The CDR3 region is CSARDTGSTDTQYF. Here the CDR3 DNA reads TGCAGCGCCCGGGATACGGGGTCAACAGATACGCAGTATTTT.

A single count supports this clone. The chain carries TRBV3-1 (or the pseudogene TRBV3-2) and TRBJ1-4, with 7 positions matching TRBD1. J was trimmed by 8 bases and V by 5 bases; bases with no gene match: 11. The CDR3 extends over 15 amino acids. Germline lookup yields CDR1 LGHDT and CDR2 YNNKEL (reference sequence). CDR3 residues: CASSLGTVPGEKLFF. CDR3 sequence (DNA): TGTGCCAGCAGCTTAGGGACAGTACCCGGCGAAAAACTGTTTTTT.

V gene TRBV19 combines with J gene TRBJ2-6; 9 positions agree with TRBD1. With 4 bases clipped from V and 8 bases from J, the junction kept 6 bases outside the gene matches. The CDR3 runs 15 residues. Germline V gene sequence: CDR1 LNHDA, CDR2 SQIVND (reference sequence). This CDR3 is CASSTRQGVTNVLTF. The CDR3 coding sequence is TGTGCCAGTAGTACCCGACAGGGGGTCACCAACGTCCTGACTTTC.